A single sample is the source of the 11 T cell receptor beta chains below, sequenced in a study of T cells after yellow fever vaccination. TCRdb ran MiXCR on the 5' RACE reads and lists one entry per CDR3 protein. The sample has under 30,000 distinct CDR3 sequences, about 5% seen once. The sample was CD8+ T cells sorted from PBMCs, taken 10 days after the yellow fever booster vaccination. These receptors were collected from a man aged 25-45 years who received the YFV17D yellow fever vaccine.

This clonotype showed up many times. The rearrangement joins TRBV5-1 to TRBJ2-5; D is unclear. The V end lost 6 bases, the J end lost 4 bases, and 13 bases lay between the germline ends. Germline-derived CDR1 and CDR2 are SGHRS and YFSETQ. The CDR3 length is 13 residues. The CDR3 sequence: CASTALPGETQYF. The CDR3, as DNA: TGCGCCAGCACTGCTCTCCCCGGAGAGACCCAGTACTTC.

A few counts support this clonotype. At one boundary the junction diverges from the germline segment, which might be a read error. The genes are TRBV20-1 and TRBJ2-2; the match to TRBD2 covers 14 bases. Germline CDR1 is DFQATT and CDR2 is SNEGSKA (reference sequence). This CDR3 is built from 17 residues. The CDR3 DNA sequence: TGCTGTGCTACGGGACTAGCGGGGGATGCGAACACCGGGGAGCTGTTTTTT. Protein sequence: CCATGLAGDANTGELFF.

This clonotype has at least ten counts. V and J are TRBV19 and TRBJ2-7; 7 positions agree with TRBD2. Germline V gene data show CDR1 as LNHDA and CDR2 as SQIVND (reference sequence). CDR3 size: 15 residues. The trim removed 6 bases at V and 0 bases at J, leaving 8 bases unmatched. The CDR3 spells CASRSQRGSSYEQYF. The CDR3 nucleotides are TGTGCCAGTAGGAGTCAGCGGGGAAGCTCCTACGAGCAGTACTTC.

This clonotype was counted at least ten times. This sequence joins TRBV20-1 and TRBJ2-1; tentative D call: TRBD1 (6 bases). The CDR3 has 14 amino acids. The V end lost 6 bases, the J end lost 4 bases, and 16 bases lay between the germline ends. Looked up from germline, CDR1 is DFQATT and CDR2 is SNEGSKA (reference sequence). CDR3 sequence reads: CSAEDRQTYNEQFF. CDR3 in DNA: TGCAGTGCAGAGGACAGACAGACTTACAATGAGCAGTTCTTC.

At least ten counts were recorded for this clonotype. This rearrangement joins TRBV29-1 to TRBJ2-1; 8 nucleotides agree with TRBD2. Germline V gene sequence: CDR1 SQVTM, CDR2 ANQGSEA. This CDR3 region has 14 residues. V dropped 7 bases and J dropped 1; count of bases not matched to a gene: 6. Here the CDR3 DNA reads TGCAGCGATCAACGGGAGGGTTCCTACAATGAGCAGTTCTTC. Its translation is CSDQREGSYNEQFF.

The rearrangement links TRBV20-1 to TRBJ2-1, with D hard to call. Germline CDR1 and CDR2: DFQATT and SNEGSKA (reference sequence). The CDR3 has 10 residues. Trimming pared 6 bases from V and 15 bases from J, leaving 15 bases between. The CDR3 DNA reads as TGCAGTGCCGCACAAGGTGAAGCGTTCTTC. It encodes CSAAQGEAFF.

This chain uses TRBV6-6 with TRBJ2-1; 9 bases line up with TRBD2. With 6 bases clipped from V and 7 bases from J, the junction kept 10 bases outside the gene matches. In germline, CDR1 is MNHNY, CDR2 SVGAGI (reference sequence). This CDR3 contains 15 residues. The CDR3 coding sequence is TGTGCCAGCAGCTTGGGATCTAGCGGGATTAATGAGCAGTTCTTC. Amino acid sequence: CASSLGSSGINEQFF.

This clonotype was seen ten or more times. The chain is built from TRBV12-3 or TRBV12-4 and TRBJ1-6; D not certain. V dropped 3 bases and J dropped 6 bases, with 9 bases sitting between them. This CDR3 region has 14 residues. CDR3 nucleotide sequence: TGTGCCAGCAGTTTTCAGGACCGTAATTCACCCCTCCACTTT. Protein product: CASSFQDRNSPLHF.

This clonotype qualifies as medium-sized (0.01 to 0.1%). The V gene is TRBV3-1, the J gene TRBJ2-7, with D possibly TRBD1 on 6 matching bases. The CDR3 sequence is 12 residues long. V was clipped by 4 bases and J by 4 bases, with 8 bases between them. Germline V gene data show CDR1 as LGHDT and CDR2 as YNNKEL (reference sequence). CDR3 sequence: CASSPTGYEQYF. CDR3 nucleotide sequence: TGTGCCAGCAGCCCTACAGGGTACGAGCAGTACTTC.

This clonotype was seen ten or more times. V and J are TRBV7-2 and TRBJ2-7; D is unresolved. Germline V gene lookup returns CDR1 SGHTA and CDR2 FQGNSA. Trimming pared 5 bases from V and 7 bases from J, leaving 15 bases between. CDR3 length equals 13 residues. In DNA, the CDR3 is TGTGCCAGCAGCCCCGTTTCTTCAGCTGAGCAGTACTTC. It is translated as CASSPVSSAEQYF.

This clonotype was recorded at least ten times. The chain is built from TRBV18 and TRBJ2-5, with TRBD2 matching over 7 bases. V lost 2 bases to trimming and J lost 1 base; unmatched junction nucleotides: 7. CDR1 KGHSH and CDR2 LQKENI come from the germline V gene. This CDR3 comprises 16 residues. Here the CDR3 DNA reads TGTGCCAGCTCACCATATGCTAGCGGTTTCCAAGAGACCCAGTACTTC. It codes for CASSPYASGFQETQYF.